This TCR beta chain stems from a study of T cell repertoires in cytomegalovirus infection. This clonotype was seen a handful of times. Germline V CDR1 and CDR2: SGHRS, YFSETQ. CDR3 length: 14 amino acids. With 4 bases clipped from V and 2 bases from J, the junction kept 3 bases outside the gene matches. TCRdb recomputed calls from the reads with MiXCR, one row per CDR3 protein. The sample lists about 100,000 distinct CDR3 sequences, approximately 15% occurring once. The receptor comes from a human donor in good health (CMV status not recorded). Some clones in this sample may be carry-over from other donors' samples. V gene TRBV5-1 combines with J gene TRBJ2-5; 9 nucleotides align to TRBD1. Sequenced material: PBMCs. The CDR3 region has the DNA TGCGCCAGCAGCGGAGGACAGGGGCAAGAGACCCAGTACTTC. This sequence encodes CASSGGQGQETQYF.